This TCR beta chain stems from a study of T cells in Graves' hyperthyroidism and ophthalmopathy. Study in general: Peripheral blood collection took place at initial diagnosis, before any treatment.

V lost 6 bases, J lost 8 bases, and 8 bases stayed unmatched. The CDR3 loop spans 14 amino acids. The germline V gene encodes CDR1 GTSNPN and CDR2 SVGIG (reference sequence). The study based diagnoses on clinical symptoms, serum thyroxine and TRAb, thyroid ultrasound and orbital computed tomography. The PBMCs had their origin in approximately 10 ml of fresh peripheral blood. Regions amplified from RNA transcripts were the TCR beta CDR3 regions. Carried out on the TCR CDR3, a first-round RT-PCR used the HTBI primer set. TCRdb analysed the multiplex PCR reads with MiXCR anew, one entry per CDR3 protein. Seen here are 250,000 to 300,000 distinct CDR3 sequences, roughly 15% observed once, and the top ten hold 10% to 15%.

The chain joins TRBV30 to TRBJ2-1; the match to TRBD2 covers 12 bases. The sequence was obtained from a woman aged 40 to 55 with Graves' hyperthyroidism that later progressed to Graves' ophthalmopathy. What was sequenced was blood. CDR3 sequence: CACLLGTSGYEQFF. Written as DNA, the CDR3 is TGTGCCTGTCTCCTTGGGACTAGCGGGTATGAGCAGTTCTTC.